This T cell receptor beta chain was recovered during a study of blood T cell repertoires in COVID-19. Overall study context: T cells, B-cell-depleted T cells, or PBMCs provided the cDNA or gDNA that served as material.

From germline, CDR1 is LNHDA and CDR2 SQIVND (reference sequence). Trimming pared 4 bases from V and 2 bases from J, leaving 17 bases between. The CDR3 extends over 16 amino acids. Repertoires were generated with immunoSEQ multiplex PCR, while TCRdb's copy carries only in-frame clones and drops some. The data show about 50,000 clones, 82% seen once. The origin of this receptor is a woman aged 55-70 years with acute or convalescent COVID-19. What was sequenced was peripheral blood. The chain couples TRBV19 to TRBJ1-1; unclear D gene. CDR3 coding DNA: TGTGCCAGTAGTACCGCTGGCAGGTCAGCCAACACTGAAGCTTTCTTT. Translating gives CASSTAGRSANTEAFF.